The clone carrying this T cell receptor beta chain was detected only once. Its antigen is as yet unknown. This specimen belongs to a study of cytomegalovirus exposure and HLA in healthy donors. Study-wide results and caveats: Accounts indicate the classifier identified cytomegalovirus status with strong specificity and sensitivity. Many donors carried some public TCRs, although rarity characterized most TCR sequences. In vitro experiments confirmed that three CMV-associated chains were specific for CMV antigens.

Trimming cost V 1 base and J 0 bases, with 18 bases left between them. From germline, CDR1 is SGHVS and CDR2 FQNEAQ. The CDR3 contains 18 residues. Both 60 Vbeta primers and 13 Jbeta primers went into the PCR. Method: immunoSEQ multiplex PCR; TCRdb's copy keeps in-frame clones and lacks some. The sample records under 200,000 clones, 79% being singletons. This clonotype originated in a woman aged 40 to 55 in good health and CMV-seronegative. The specimen sequenced was PBMCs. The chain combines TRBV7-8 with TRBJ1-1; D is perhaps TRBD1 (6 bases). The DNA of the CDR3 is TGTGCCAGCAGCTTAGGGGGGGGAACAGGGCTTTTGAACACTGAAGCTTTCTTT. Its protein is CASSLGGGTGLLNTEAFF. Based on the CDR3 plus reference TRBV7-8 and TRBJ1-1, the full variable domain is GAGVSQSPRYKVAKRGQDVALRCDPISGHVSLFWYQQALGQGPEFLTYFQNEAQLDKSGLPSDRFFAERPEGSVSTLKIQRTQQEDSAVYLCASSLGGGTGLLNTEAFFGQGTRLTVV.